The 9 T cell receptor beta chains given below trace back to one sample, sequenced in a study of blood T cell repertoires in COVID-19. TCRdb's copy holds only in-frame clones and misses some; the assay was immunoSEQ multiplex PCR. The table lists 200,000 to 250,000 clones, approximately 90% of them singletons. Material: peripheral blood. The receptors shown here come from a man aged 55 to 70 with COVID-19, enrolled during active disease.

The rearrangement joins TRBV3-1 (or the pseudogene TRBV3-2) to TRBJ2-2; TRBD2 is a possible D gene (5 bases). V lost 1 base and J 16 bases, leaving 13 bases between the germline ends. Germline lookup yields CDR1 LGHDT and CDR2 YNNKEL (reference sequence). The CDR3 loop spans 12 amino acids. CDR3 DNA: TGTGCCAGCAGCCAAGGAAGCGGACCGGCGTTTTTT. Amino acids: CASSQGSGPAFF.

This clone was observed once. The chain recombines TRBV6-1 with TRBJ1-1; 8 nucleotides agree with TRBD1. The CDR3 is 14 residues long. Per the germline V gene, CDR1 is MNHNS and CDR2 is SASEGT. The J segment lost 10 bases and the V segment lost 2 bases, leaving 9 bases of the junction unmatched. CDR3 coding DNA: TGTGCCAGCAGTGAACAGGGGGCATTATCTGGAGCTTTCTTT. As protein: CASSEQGALSGAFF.

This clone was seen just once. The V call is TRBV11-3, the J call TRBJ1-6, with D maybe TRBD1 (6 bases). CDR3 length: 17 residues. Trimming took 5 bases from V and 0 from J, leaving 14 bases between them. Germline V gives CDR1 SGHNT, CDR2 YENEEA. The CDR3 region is CASSLDRPYSYNSPLHF. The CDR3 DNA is TGTGCCAGCAGCCTGGACAGACCTTACTCCTATAATTCACCCCTCCACTTT.

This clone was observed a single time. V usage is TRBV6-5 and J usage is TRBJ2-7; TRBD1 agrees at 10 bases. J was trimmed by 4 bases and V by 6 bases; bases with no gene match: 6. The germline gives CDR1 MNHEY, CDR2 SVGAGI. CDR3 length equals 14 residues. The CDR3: CASSRQGADYEQYF. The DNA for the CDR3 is TGTGCCAGCAGCCGACAGGGGGCAGATTACGAGCAGTACTTC.

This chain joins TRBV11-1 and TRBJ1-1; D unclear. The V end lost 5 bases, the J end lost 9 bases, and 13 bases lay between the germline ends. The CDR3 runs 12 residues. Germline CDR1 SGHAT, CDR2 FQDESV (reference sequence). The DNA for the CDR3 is TGTGCCAGCAGCCGTGGTTTCACAAAAGCTTTCTTT. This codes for CASSRGFTKAFF.

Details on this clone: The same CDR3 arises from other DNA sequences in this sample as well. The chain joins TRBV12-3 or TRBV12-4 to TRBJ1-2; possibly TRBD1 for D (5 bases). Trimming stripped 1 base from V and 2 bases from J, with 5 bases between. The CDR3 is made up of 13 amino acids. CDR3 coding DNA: TGTGCCAGCAGTTTAGGACAGAACTATGGCTACACCTTC. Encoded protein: CASSLGQNYGYTF.

CDR3 sequence reads: CASSQGLGDQPQHF. The CDR3 DNA is TGTGCCAGCAGCCAAGGGTTAGGAGATCAGCCCCAGCATTTT. V and J are TRBV3-1 (or the pseudogene TRBV3-2) and TRBJ1-5; no definite D call. V was pared by 1 base and J by 5 bases, with 9 bases between. Germline V gene lookup returns CDR1 LGHDT and CDR2 YNNKEL (reference sequence). The CDR3 runs 14 residues.

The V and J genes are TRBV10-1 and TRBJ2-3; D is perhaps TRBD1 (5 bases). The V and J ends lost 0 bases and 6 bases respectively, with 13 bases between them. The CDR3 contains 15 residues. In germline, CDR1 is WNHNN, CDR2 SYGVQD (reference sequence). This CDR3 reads CASSESARASDTQYF. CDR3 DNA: TGCGCCAGCAGTGAGTCAGCCAGGGCTTCGGATACGCAGTATTTT.

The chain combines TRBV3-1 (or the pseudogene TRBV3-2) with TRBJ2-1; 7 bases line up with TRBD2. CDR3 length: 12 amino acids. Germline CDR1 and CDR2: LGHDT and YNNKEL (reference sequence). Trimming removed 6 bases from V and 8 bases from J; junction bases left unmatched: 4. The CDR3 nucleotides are TGTGCCAGCAGATCTAGCGGTGATGAGCAGTTCTTC. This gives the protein CASRSSGDEQFF.